This TCR beta chain derives from a study of T-cell memory formation after mild COVID-19. Germline lookup yields CDR1 SGHTA and CDR2 FQGNSA. This CDR3 has 15 residues. J lost 4 bases, V lost 5 bases, and 8 bases had no gene match. This clonotype was seen a few times. TCRdb re-derived calls from the 5' RACE reads in MiXCR, one entry per CDR3 protein. The sample has 400,000 to 500,000 distinct CDR3 sequences; roughly 17% are singletons. The clonotype comes from a man aged 18 to 30 who had mild COVID-19 (a few samples of this study predate the infection). Cell type and time point are not known. The chain joins TRBV7-2 to TRBJ1-2; TRBD1 matches at 9 bases. The specimen sequenced was PBMCs or a T cell subset sorted from them (not recorded which). The CDR3 loop reads CASSPGTGPAYGYTF. The CDR3 bases are TGTGCCAGCAGCCCCGGGACAGGGCCCGCCTATGGCTACACCTTC.